This T cell receptor (beta chain) was sequenced during a study of fetal regulatory T cell absence and autoimmunity. Study outcomes and limitations: Some top pancreas TCR clones were over 95-fold enriched versus cord blood.

Of note for this clone: The target antigen is unknown.

The CDR3 loop spans 16 amino acids. The V end lost 2 bases, the J end lost 5 bases, and 16 bases lay between the germline ends. Germline V gene data show CDR1 as ENHRY and CDR2 as SYGVKD. Method: immunoSEQ multiplex PCR; TCRdb's copy keeps in-frame clones and lacks some. The sample holds about 50,000 clones, just under 85% seen once. This chain links TRBV10-3 with TRBJ2-1; a weak D match, TRBD1 (7 bases). The TCR comes from a newborn boy with IPEX syndrome. The sample consisted of cord blood. The CDR3 loop is CAISEHVTGRNNEQFF. DNA of the CDR3: TGTGCCATCAGTGAGCATGTGACAGGGAGGAACAATGAGCAGTTCTTC.